Each of the 22 T cell receptor beta chains below was sequenced from the same sample in a study of molecular identifiers for immune sequencing clone quantification. TCRdb ran MiXCR on the PCR reads and lists one entry per CDR3 protein. The data contain some 650,000 distinct CDR3 sequences, 15% to 20% of them singletons. Sequenced: naive CD8+ T cells from blood, with Jurkat cell RNA spiked in. Subset: FACS-sorted CD8+CD4-CCR7+CD45RA+ naive T cells. Receptor source: a human donor in good health. Some libraries in this study had Jurkat cell RNA spiked in.

Regarding this clonotype: A much larger clone differs by one base, so this may be a read error. This chain links TRBV4-1 with TRBJ1-5; unclear D gene. The CDR3 consists of 12 residues. CDR1 MGHRA and CDR2 YSYEKL come from the germline V gene. The CDR3 DNA reads as TGCGCCGGCAGCCAAGATAGGGCCCTTCCGCATTTT. Protein product: CAGSQDRALPHF.

Regarding this clonotype: This clone may be a read error of a much larger clone one base away. The chain employs TRBV6-2 or TRBV6-3 and TRBJ2-4; D ambiguous. V lost 0 bases, J lost 11 bases, and 20 bases lay in between. The germline V gene encodes CDR1 MNHEY and CDR2 SVGEGT. CDR3 length: 16 amino acids. This CDR3 is CASSYSPVAQSYVQYF. CDR3 coding DNA: TGTGCCAGCAGTTACTCCCCCGTGGCGCAGTCGTACGTTCAGTACTTC.

This clonotype has a count of ten or more. The rearrangement links TRBV27 to TRBJ1-5, with TRBD1 identical over 7 bases. The CDR3 runs to 13 residues. Trimming removed 5 bases from V and 7 bases from J; junction bases left unmatched: 5. Germline V gives CDR1 MNHEY, CDR2 SMNVEV (reference sequence). The CDR3 sequence is CASSPRGGQPQHF. CDR3 nucleotide sequence: TGTGCCAGCAGTCCCCGAGGGGGCCAGCCCCAGCATTTT.

This clonotype turned up a few times. The chain has TRBV30 and TRBJ1-1; no clear D gene. Germline CDR1 and CDR2: GTSNPN and SVGIG (reference sequence). The V end lost 2 bases, the J end lost 6 bases, and 10 bases lay between the germline ends. This CDR3 comprises 12 residues. CDR3 sequence (DNA): TGTGCCTGGAGTCTTTTGTTCGCTGAAGCTTTCTTT. This translates into CAWSLLFAEAFF.

In regard to this clonotype: This could be a read error, since a much larger clone is one nucleotide away. The chain employs TRBV2 and TRBJ1-1; D unresolved. Trimming removed 1 base at V and 7 bases at J, with 13 bases between. Germline V lookup: CDR1 SNHLY, CDR2 FYNNEI. This CDR3 has 14 amino acids. The CDR3 coding sequence is TGTGCCAGCAGTGAAGATTGGATAGCCTTTGAAGCTTTCTTT. This encodes CASSEDWIAFEAFF.

This clonotype has a handful of counts. The chain combines TRBV7-6 with TRBJ2-1, with D perhaps matching TRBD2 (5 bases). From germline, CDR1 is SGHVS and CDR2 FNYEAQ. V was trimmed by 2 bases and J by 8 bases, leaving 13 bases between them. CDR3 size: 14 residues. The CDR3 nucleotides read TGTGCCAGCAGCTTATTATATGAGGGCGATGAGCAGTTCTTC. Translating gives CASSLLYEGDEQFF. Variable domain in full (rest from reference TRBV7-6 and TRBJ2-1): GAGVSQSPRYKVTKRGQDVALRCDPISGHVSLYWYRQALGQGPEFLTYFNYEAQQDKSGLPNDRFSAERPEGSISTLTIQRTEQRDSAMYRCASSLLYEGDEQFFGPGTRLTVL.

The rearrangement uses TRBV28 and TRBJ2-1; the match to TRBD2 covers 7 bases. CDR1 MDHEN and CDR2 SYDVKM come from the germline V gene. The V and J ends lost 1 base and 11 bases, in that order; junction bases with no gene match: 14. This CDR3 spans 16 amino acids. The CDR3 region is CASSLFGRDPYQKQFF. CDR3 nucleotide sequence: TGTGCCAGCAGTTTATTTGGGAGGGACCCCTACCAAAAGCAGTTCTTC. Supplemented by reference TRBV28 and TRBJ2-1, the full variable domain reads DVKVTQSSRYLVKRTGEKVFLECVQDMDHENMFWYRQDPGLGLRLIYFSYDVKMKEKGDIPEGYSVSREKKERFSLILESASTNQTSMYLCASSLFGRDPYQKQFFGPGTRLTVL.

There are many counts of this clonotype. This chain uses TRBV5-1 with TRBJ2-3, with D perhaps matching TRBD1 (6 bases). The germline V gene encodes CDR1 SGHRS and CDR2 YFSETQ. Deletions cut 0 bases from V and 6 bases from J, with 11 bases between. CDR3 length: 14 amino acids. CDR3 coding DNA: TGCGCCAGCAGCTTGGTTGGCCAGGGGGATACGCAGTATTTT. It is translated as CASSLVGQGDTQYF.

This clonotype came up a few times. The J gene is TRBJ2-7, the V gene TRBV6-1; D is unclear. The CDR3 is 16 residues long. Germline V lookup: CDR1 MNHNS, CDR2 SASEGT. The ends were cut back, 1 base at V and 0 bases at J, with 13 bases in the middle. The chain's CDR3 is CASSEVGGPGSYEQYF. The CDR3 coding sequence is TGTGCCAGCAGTGAAGTCGGCGGACCGGGCTCCTACGAGCAGTACTTC.

This clonotype came up many times. V gene TRBV6-5 combines with J gene TRBJ1-1; D gene uncertain. V was trimmed by 2 bases and J by 5 bases, leaving 12 bases between them. Germline V gene data show CDR1 as MNHEY and CDR2 as SVGAGI. CDR3 length equals 14 residues. The CDR3 sequence is CASSYGSGRTEAFF. The CDR3 region has the DNA TGTGCCAGCAGTTACGGGTCGGGTCGGACTGAAGCTTTCTTT.

This clonotype was recorded at least ten times. This chain links TRBV7-9 with TRBJ1-1, with TRBD1 matching over 9 bases. This CDR3 comprises 13 residues. The germline V gene encodes CDR1 SEHNR and CDR2 FQNEAQ (reference sequence). Trimming took 5 bases from V and 8 from J; bases not matched to a gene: 6. The CDR3 protein is CASSPRDRVEAFF. The CDR3 region has the DNA TGTGCCAGCAGCCCGAGGGACAGGGTAGAAGCTTTCTTT.

There are many counts of this clonotype. V usage is TRBV27 and J usage is TRBJ1-5, with D unresolved. The length of the CDR3 is 12 residues. V was cut by 4 bases and J by 5 bases, with 6 bases left in between. Germline loops: CDR1 MNHEY, CDR2 SMNVEV (reference sequence). The CDR3 sequence: CASSYTDQPQHF. CDR3 DNA: TGTGCCAGCAGTTATACGGATCAGCCCCAGCATTTT.

Only one count was recorded for this clonotype. A read error may explain this, as a much larger clone is one base away. V usage is TRBV5-3 and J usage is TRBJ1-5; D remains ambiguous. TRBV5-3 is labeled an ORF, and its function is uncertain. The germline V and J ends were trimmed by 8 bases and 7 bases, with 10 bases remaining between them. CDR3 length: 11 residues. CDR3 in amino acids: CASGVDQPQHF. CDR3 in DNA: TGTGCCAGCGGCGTCGACCAGCCCCAGCATTTT.

This clonotype was observed at least ten times. The genes are TRBV28 and TRBJ2-5; a possible D gene is TRBD1 (5 bases). Germline V gene sequence: CDR1 MDHEN, CDR2 SYDVKM. Trimming stripped 5 bases from V and 1 base from J, with 20 bases between. The CDR3 is made up of 17 amino acids. The CDR3 protein is CASSQGEGSALQETQYF. The CDR3 region has the DNA TGTGCCAGCAGTCAGGGTGAAGGGTCAGCACTCCAAGAGACCCAGTACTTC.

This clonotype appeared many times. This chain connects TRBV28 to TRBJ2-2; D may match TRBD1 or TRBD2 (5 bases each). Germline CDR1 is MDHEN and CDR2 is SYDVKM. The CDR3 runs to 17 residues. V was trimmed by 3 bases and J by 4 bases, leaving 18 bases between them. DNA for the CDR3: TGTGCCAGCAGTTTGGGACCCAGGGAACTAATCACCGGGGAGCTGTTTTTT. Amino acid sequence: CASSLGPRELITGELFF.

The rearrangement links TRBV20-1 to TRBJ2-6; D unresolved. Germline V gives CDR1 DFQATT, CDR2 SNEGSKA (reference sequence). This CDR3 has 13 amino acids. V was clipped by 5 bases and J by 0 bases, with 5 bases between them. CDR3 amino acids: CSAQFSGANVLTF. The CDR3 DNA reads TGCAGTGCTCAGTTCTCTGGGGCCAACGTCCTGACTTTC.

In the case of this clonotype: Since a much larger clone is just one base distant, this may be a read error. V is TRBV7-9 and J is TRBJ2-4; either TRBD1 or TRBD2 may fit D (5 bases each). CDR1 SEHNR and CDR2 FQNEAQ come from the germline V gene (reference sequence). The CDR3 length is 12 residues. The CDR3 DNA is TGTGCCAGCAGGGGCGAGGGGAACATTCAGTGCTTC. Its protein product is CASRGEGNIQCF.

This clonotype was observed many times. The chain joins TRBV4-3 to TRBJ2-3; 8 positions agree with TRBD2. CDR1 and CDR2 from the germline V gene are LGHNA and YSLEER. CDR3 length: 15 residues. V dropped 0 bases and J dropped 6; count of bases not matched to a gene: 5. As DNA, the CDR3 is TGCGCCAGCAGCCAAGACGCGGGAGGTTCGGATACGCAGTATTTT. This gives the protein CASSQDAGGSDTQYF.

The genes are TRBV12-3 or TRBV12-4 and TRBJ1-3; weak D call: TRBD1 (6 bases). Between the trimmed V and J ends, which lost 5 bases and 4 bases, there was a span of 15 bases. The CDR3 is made up of 15 amino acids. CDR3 protein: CASSGYWGPGNTIYF. DNA for the CDR3: TGTGCCAGCAGTGGATACTGGGGGCCCGGAAACACCATATATTTT.

Ten or more counts support this clonotype. The chain combines TRBV27 with TRBJ2-7, with TRBD1 identical over 9 bases. Losses at the gene ends were 4 bases for V and 5 bases for J; bases not matched to a gene: 3. Germline loops: CDR1 MNHEY, CDR2 SMNVEV (reference sequence). CDR3 size: 13 residues. The CDR3 nucleotides read TGTGCCAGCAGTTCGACAGGGGGTAACGAGCAGTACTTC. Its translation: CASSSTGGNEQYF.

This clonotype was detected only a few times. V usage is TRBV7-9 and J usage is TRBJ2-1; 8 positions match TRBD2. Germline V lookup: CDR1 SEHNR, CDR2 FQNEAQ (reference sequence). V trimming: 1 base; J trimming: 0 bases; junction bases outside the gene matches: 8. CDR3 length: 18 amino acids. Here the CDR3 DNA reads TGTGCCAGCAGCTTAGTGCGTGCGGGAGGAAGCTCCTACAATGAGCAGTTCTTC. Amino acids: CASSLVRAGGSSYNEQFF.

In its sample, this clonotype was seen once. This may be a read error: a much more frequent sequence differs by one nucleotide. The J gene is TRBJ2-7, the V gene TRBV4-2, with a possible D match to TRBD2 (7 bases). Germline CDR1 and CDR2: LGHNA and YNFKEQ. Trimming took off 6 bases at V and 1 base at J, with 22 bases between the two ends. This CDR3 has 17 residues. The CDR3 here is CASSPIRTGRGSYEQYF. For the CDR3, the DNA is TGTGCCAGCAGTCCGATTAGAACAGGGAGGGGGTCCTACGAGCAGTACTTC.